Each of the 6 T cell receptor beta chains below was sequenced from the same sample in a study of CD8 T cells in ankylosing spondylitis. TCRdb redid the calling of the 5' RACE reads with MiXCR, one entry per CDR3 protein. The table lists around 30,000 distinct CDR3 sequences, around 14% of them singletons. The sequencing sample was made of blood. The receptor source for this set is a male donor with ankylosing spondylitis or in good health (not recorded which).

The chain links TRBV12-3 or TRBV12-4 to TRBJ2-2; D uncertain. The V end was cut by 5 bases, the J end by 4 bases, with 14 bases between. The CDR3 length is 15 residues. The CDR3 coding sequence is TGTGCCAGCAGTAAAGCCGGGCACCCCACCGGGGAGCTGTTTTTT. This gives the protein CASSKAGHPTGELFF.

CDR3 protein: CASTPRARYEQYV. Here the CDR3 DNA reads TGTGCCAGCACCCCCCGGGCTCGCTACGAGCAGTACGTC. This chain joins TRBV28 and TRBJ2-7; D remains ambiguous. The germline V and J ends were trimmed by 7 bases and 3 bases, with 13 bases remaining between them. CDR1 is MDHEN and CDR2 is SYDVKM in the germline V gene. This CDR3 contains 13 residues.

The chain links TRBV2 to TRBJ2-7; D is undetermined. This CDR3 spans 11 amino acids. From germline, CDR1 is SNHLY and CDR2 FYNNEI. Deletions cut 6 bases from V and 12 bases from J, with 15 bases between. The CDR3 region is CASSPARARYF. In DNA form, the CDR3 reads TGTGCCAGCAGCCCCGCCCGGGCGCGGTACTTC. Variable domain in full (rest from reference TRBV2 and TRBJ2-7): EPEVTQTPSHQVTQMGQEVILRCVPISNHLYFYWYRQILGQKVEFLVSFYNNEISEKSEIFDDQFSVERPDGSNFTLKIRSTKLEDSAMYFCASSPARARYFGPGTRLTVT.

This clonotype has only a few counts. J is TRBJ2-3 and V is TRBV29-1, with 8 bases identical to TRBD2. V was clipped by 4 bases and J by 3 bases; unmatched bases: 6. This CDR3 is built from 14 residues. Germline V gene data show CDR1 as SQVTM and CDR2 as ANQGSEA. The CDR3 here is CSVGSSGATDTQYF. CDR3 DNA sequence: TGCAGCGTTGGGAGTAGCGGGGCGACAGATACGCAGTATTTT.

The chain links TRBV29-1 to TRBJ2-1; D is unclear. The CDR3 loop spans 11 amino acids. Trimming cost V 2 bases and J 6 bases, with 5 bases left between them. CDR1 SQVTM and CDR2 ANQGSEA come from the germline V gene. CDR3 sequence: CSVESINEQFF. The CDR3 nucleotides are TGCAGCGTTGAAAGTATCAATGAGCAGTTCTTC.

This clonotype appeared a few times. This chain links TRBV20-1 with TRBJ2-5; 11 bases match TRBD2. The CDR3 is made up of 14 amino acids. The J segment lost 0 bases and the V segment lost 6 bases, leaving 3 bases of the junction unmatched. CDR1 and CDR2 (germline): DFQATT, SNEGSKA (reference sequence). DNA of the CDR3: TGCAGTGCCCGGGGACTAGCGGACCAAGAGACCCAGTACTTC. As protein: CSARGLADQETQYF.